Below, one T cell receptor (beta chain) is given with its context. CDR1 is SGHTA, CDR2 FQGNSA, per germline. CDR3 size: 16 residues. The V segment lost 0 bases and the J segment 5 bases; nucleotides outside the gene matches: 4. The data derive from a study of blood T cell repertoires in COVID-19. Study-level information: Italy, Spain and the United States were the sources of the convalescent and acute COVID-19 samples.

Original processing notes: Reference gene primer amplification gave nucleated cell count estimates. Repertoires were generated with immunoSEQ multiplex PCR, while TCRdb's copy carries only in-frame clones and drops some. Clone size and the V and J calls come from that table; the DNA yielded D and trimming. The data show under 20,000 clones, approximately 93% seen once. Material for sequencing was peripheral blood. The TCR sequence derives from a woman aged 50 to 65 with active COVID-19. V gene TRBV7-2 combines with J gene TRBJ2-2; TRBD1 matches 9 bases. The CDR3 spells CASSLASDRGTGELFF. The DNA for the CDR3 is TGTGCCAGCAGCTTAGCTTCGGACAGGGGAACCGGGGAGCTGTTTTTT.